The clone carrying this TCR beta chain was picked up many times. Its antigen remains unknown. The data were obtained in a study of Graves' ophthalmopathy and Graves' hyperthyroidism. Notes on the study in general: Built on 13 signatures, a model told ophthalmopathy apart from stable hyperthyroidism with over 85% sensitivity and approximately 80% specificity.

V gave up 4 bases and J gave up 5 bases, with 8 bases separating them. Germline V CDR1 and CDR2: LNHDA, SQIVND (reference sequence). The CDR3 has 12 amino acids. RNA transcripts provided the template for amplifying TCR beta CDR3 regions. Second-round multiplex PCR followed a first-round RT-PCR using HTBI primers. MiXCR, run by TCRdb on the multiplex PCR reads, gives a single entry per CDR3 protein. This sample carries hundreds of thousands of distinct CDR3 sequences, approximately 14% of them seen once, and the ten largest clones take 8% to 10%. Ophthalmopathy donors' eye disease showed moderate-to-severe activity, CAS of at least 3, NOSPECS of at least 4 and duration under 3 months. Pregnant or lactating patients and those with other autoimmune diseases or uncontrolled infections were excluded. Symptoms, serum thyroxine and TRAb, thyroid ultrasound, and orbital computed tomography formed the diagnostic basis.

The sequence derives from a woman aged 25-40 years with Graves' ophthalmopathy. This chain links TRBV19 with TRBJ1-2; D possibly corresponds to TRBD1 (5 bases). Sequenced input: blood. The CDR3 sequence: CASSNRMYGYTF. CDR3 in DNA: TGTGCCAGTAGTAACAGGATGTATGGCTACACCTTC.